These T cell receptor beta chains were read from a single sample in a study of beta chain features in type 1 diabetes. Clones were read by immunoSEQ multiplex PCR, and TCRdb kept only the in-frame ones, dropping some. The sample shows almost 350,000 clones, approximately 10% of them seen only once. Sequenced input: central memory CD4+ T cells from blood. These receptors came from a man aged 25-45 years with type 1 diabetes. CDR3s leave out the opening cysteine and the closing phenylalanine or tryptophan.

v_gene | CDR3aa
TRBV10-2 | ASSGEGGRETQY
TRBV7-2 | ASSLLGRNQPQH
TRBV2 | ASSPETGMNTEAF
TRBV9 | ASSETGTTYNYGYT
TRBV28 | ASSLGRGGLNEQF
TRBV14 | ASSQDMGYYGYT
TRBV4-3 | ASSQVLAGRDTQY
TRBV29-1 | SASTGNNPPHETQY
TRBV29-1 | SVERGQGTEAF
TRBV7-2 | ASSLGSVADTQY
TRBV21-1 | ASSRYKQGLNYGYT
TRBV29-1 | SVEGQGSGQY
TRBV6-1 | ASSEGAGGDTEAF
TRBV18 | ASSPNSNEQF
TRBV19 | ASSPTSGGRSYNEQF
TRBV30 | AWSPQDQPQH
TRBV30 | ACRTGTGEAGELF
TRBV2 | ASTSARNTEAF
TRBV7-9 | ASSFGTGLGTQY
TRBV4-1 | ASSHDRQTQY
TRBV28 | ASSPRGEQY
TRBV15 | ATSRDRWTEQF
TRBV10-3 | AISPGQGLGTDTQY
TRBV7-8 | ASSTGRANTEAF
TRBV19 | ASSGRTSNQPQH
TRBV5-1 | ASSLSRQGTEAF